The 29 T cell receptor beta chains in this list originate from one sample, sequenced in a study of blood T cell repertoires in COVID-19. Some clones are missing from TCRdb's copy, which holds only in-frame ones; the method was immunoSEQ multiplex PCR. The data contain about 270,000 clones, 91% of them seen just once; the ten biggest clones take up 2.5% to 3%. The sequenced sample was PBMCs or T cells enriched from blood (not recorded which). These receptors were taken from a man aged 40-50 years who had been exposed to COVID-19.

The chain employs TRBV28 and TRBJ2-7; TRBD2 matches 16 bases. The CDR3 is 18 amino acids. After removal of 5 bases from V and 6 bases from J, the junction contained 13 bases not matched to a gene. Germline assignment: CDR1 MDHEN and CDR2 SYDVKM. This CDR3 reads CASSPNSGTSGRAGEQYF. CDR3 DNA sequence: TGTGCCAGCAGTCCAAACTCCGGGACTAGCGGGAGGGCGGGCGAGCAGTACTTC.

This clone was counted a single time. The CDR3 loop reads CASSLASGRAFDNEQFF. DNA for the CDR3: TGTGCCAGCAGCTTAGCTAGCGGGAGGGCCTTTGACAATGAGCAGTTCTTC. The chain links TRBV11-3 to TRBJ2-1; 12 nucleotides align to TRBD2. J lost 5 bases, V lost 1 base, and 6 bases had no gene match. Germline V gene sequence: CDR1 SGHNT, CDR2 YENEEA. This CDR3 region has 17 residues.

This sequence joins TRBV4-1 and TRBJ2-7; no reliable D call. The germline V gene has CDR1 MGHRA and CDR2 YSYEKL. The CDR3 is made up of 11 amino acids. Trimming took off 1 base at V and 7 bases at J, with 5 bases between the two ends. CDR3 nucleotide sequence: TGCGCCAGCAGCCAAGGCCGGGAGCAGTACTTC. Protein: CASSQGREQYF.

The CDR3 protein is CASSVGATGGNEQFF. The CDR3 bases are TGTGCCAGCAGCGTAGGAGCAACAGGTGGGAATGAGCAGTTCTTC. This chain joins TRBV9 and TRBJ2-1; D possibly corresponds to TRBD1 (5 bases). V was shortened by 0 bases and J by 7 bases, with 14 bases between the two germline ends. Germline lookup yields CDR1 SGDLS and CDR2 YYNGEE. There are 15 residues in the CDR3.

This rearrangement joins TRBV20-1 to TRBJ1-5; D is ambiguous. The CDR3 totals 12 residues. Trimming stripped 3 bases from V and 6 bases from J, with 9 bases between. CDR1 and CDR2 (germline): DFQATT, SNEGSKA (reference sequence). CDR3 sequence: CSASDSVQPQHF. In nucleotides, the CDR3 is TGCAGTGCTAGTGATAGTGTTCAGCCCCAGCATTTT.

The CDR3 loop reads CASSLSSGSLNEQFF. CDR3 bases: TGTGCCAGCAGTTTGTCTAGCGGGAGTCTTAATGAGCAGTTCTTC. The chain joins TRBV28 to TRBJ2-1, with TRBD2 matching over 10 bases. V shed 3 bases, J shed 7 bases, and the junction held 6 bases outside the gene matches. Germline V lookup: CDR1 MDHEN, CDR2 SYDVKM. The CDR3 loop spans 15 amino acids.

The chain couples TRBV7-9 to TRBJ2-1; 7 bases fit TRBD1. Unmatched junction bases numbered 3, after V lost 6 bases and J lost 10 bases. Germline V CDR1 and CDR2: SEHNR, FQNEAQ (reference sequence). The CDR3 has 11 amino acids. The chain's CDR3 is CASREGGEQFF. The CDR3 region has the DNA TGTGCCAGCAGGGAAGGGGGCGAGCAGTTCTTC.

The V and J genes are TRBV30 and TRBJ1-6; maybe TRBD1 (6 bases). The CDR3 sequence is 14 residues long. The germline V gene has CDR1 GTSNPN and CDR2 SVGIG (reference sequence). With 2 bases removed from V and 4 bases from J, the gap between germline ends came to 9 bases. CDR3 in DNA: TGTGCCTGGAGTTTGCAGGGGTATAATTCACCCCTCCACTTT. Protein sequence: CAWSLQGYNSPLHF.

The V and J genes are TRBV27 and TRBJ2-2, with D unresolved. The CDR3 loop spans 15 amino acids. The V end lost 4 bases, the J end lost 5 bases, and 14 bases lay between the germline ends. Per the germline V gene, CDR1 is MNHEY and CDR2 is SMNVEV (reference sequence). The CDR3 reads CASSSPVMMTGELFF. The CDR3, as DNA: TGTGCCAGCAGTTCCCCAGTTATGATGACCGGGGAGCTGTTTTTT.

The chain links TRBV27 to TRBJ2-5, with D perhaps TRBD2 (5 bases). Germline V lookup: CDR1 MNHEY, CDR2 SMNVEV (reference sequence). V lost 4 bases and J lost 1, with 10 bases in between. The CDR3 covers 14 residues. The DNA for the CDR3 is TGTGCCAGCAGTTCCCGGAGGCCCCAAGAGACCCAGTACTTC. Translation: CASSSRRPQETQYF.

This clone was seen a few times. The CDR3 DNA reads as TGTGCCAGCAGCTTGTACGGGGGTAATGAGCAGTTCTTC. This encodes CASSLYGGNEQFF. The chain joins TRBV5-6 to TRBJ2-1; a possible D gene is TRBD2 (6 bases). With 1 base removed from V and 7 bases from J, the gap between germline ends came to 9 bases. Germline CDR1 is SGHDT and CDR2 is YYEEEE. The CDR3 is made up of 13 amino acids.

V gene TRBV7-9 combines with J gene TRBJ2-1, with a possible D match to TRBD2 (5 bases). The CDR3 is made up of 14 amino acids. CDR1 and CDR2 (germline): SEHNR, FQNEAQ (reference sequence). Trimming removed 0 bases at V and 8 bases at J, with 11 bases between. CDR3 nucleotide sequence: TGTGCCAGCAGCTTAGCGGCACTAGACCATGAGCAGTTCTTC. Translating it yields CASSLAALDHEQFF.

The rearrangement joins TRBV27 to TRBJ2-7; 9 nucleotides align to TRBD1. The CDR3 has 15 residues. The germline CDR1 and CDR2 sequences are MNHEY and SMNVEV (reference sequence). J gave up 5 bases and V 4 bases, and 9 bases lay outside the gene matches. CDR3 DNA: TGTGCCAGCAGTTCGCCGGGACAGGGTTCGCACGAGCAGTACTTC. Its translation: CASSSPGQGSHEQYF.

The gene calls are TRBV6-5 and TRBJ1-5, with D uncertain. The germline V and J ends were trimmed by 6 bases and 3 bases, with 12 bases remaining between them. The CDR3 loop spans 14 amino acids. Germline V gene lookup returns CDR1 MNHEY and CDR2 SVGAGI. CDR3 protein: CASRSGRINQPQHF. In DNA form, the CDR3 reads TGTGCCAGCAGATCCGGGAGGATCAATCAGCCCCAGCATTTT.

The CDR3 loop is CASSKLAGPSYEQYF. The CDR3 nucleotides are TGTGCCAGCAGTAAACTAGCGGGGCCTTCCTACGAGCAGTACTTC. This chain connects TRBV2 to TRBJ2-7; 10 bases match TRBD2. The CDR3 sequence is 15 residues long. The V segment lost 5 bases and the J segment 1 base; nucleotides outside the gene matches: 5. Germline V gene lookup returns CDR1 SNHLY and CDR2 FYNNEI.

The rearrangement uses TRBV9 and TRBJ2-2, with 11 bases identical to TRBD1. The CDR3 sequence is 17 residues long. From germline, CDR1 is SGDLS and CDR2 YYNGEE. The J segment lost 2 bases and the V segment lost 4 bases, leaving 7 bases of the junction unmatched. This CDR3 reads CASSPRDRGSNTGELFF. CDR3 sequence (DNA): TGTGCCAGCAGCCCCCGGGACAGGGGGTCCAACACCGGGGAGCTGTTTTTT.

For the CDR3, the DNA is TGCGCCAGCAGCCTACAGTCACATCAGCCCCAGCATTTT. It is translated as CASSLQSHQPQHF. The genes are TRBV4-1 and TRBJ1-5; D gene unclear. The CDR3 runs 13 residues. The germline V gene encodes CDR1 MGHRA and CDR2 YSYEKL. Trimming took 4 bases from V and 5 from J, leaving 9 bases between them.

The chain couples TRBV29-1 to TRBJ1-5, with 8 bases fitting TRBD1. The trim removed 4 bases at V and 2 bases at J, leaving 4 bases unmatched. Germline V gives CDR1 SQVTM, CDR2 ANQGSEA. The CDR3 consists of 14 residues. DNA for the CDR3: TGCAGCGTTGGGACAGGGAAGGGCAATCAGCCCCAGCATTTT. Translated: CSVGTGKGNQPQHF.

The rearrangement uses TRBV6-4 and TRBJ2-3, with TRBD1 matching 7 bases. Losses at the gene ends were 6 bases for V and 3 bases for J; bases not matched to a gene: 0. The CDR3 extends over 12 amino acids. From germline, CDR1 is MRHNA and CDR2 SNTAGT. The CDR3: CASRGQTDTQYF. The CDR3 DNA reads as TGTGCCAGCAGGGGACAGACAGATACGCAGTATTTT.

This chain uses TRBV5-5 with TRBJ1-2; no clear D gene. Germline V gives CDR1 SGHKS, CDR2 YYEKEE (reference sequence). This CDR3 has 14 residues. V was pared by 4 bases and J by 5 bases, with 15 bases between. CDR3 sequence: CASSPIREVYGYTF. CDR3 sequence (DNA): TGTGCCAGCAGCCCAATTAGGGAGGTTTATGGCTACACCTTC.

The chain has TRBV6-6 and TRBJ1-2, with a possible D match to TRBD1 (6 bases). V was trimmed by 6 bases and J by 8 bases, leaving 13 bases between them. The CDR3 is made up of 12 amino acids. The germline CDR1 and CDR2 sequences are MNHNY and SVGAGI (reference sequence). The CDR3 region has the DNA TGTGCCAGCAGAGGGACAAAATTGGGCTACACCTTC. This translates into CASRGTKLGYTF.

The V and J genes are TRBV11-1 and TRBJ2-7, with D perhaps TRBD2 (6 bases). From germline, CDR1 is SGHAT and CDR2 FQDESV (reference sequence). Trimming left V 3 bases short and J 3 bases short, with 18 bases between. CDR3 length: 16 residues. The CDR3 loop is CASSFGASSENYEQYF. DNA for the CDR3: TGTGCCAGCAGCTTCGGTGCGTCTAGCGAAAACTACGAGCAGTACTTC.

The V call is TRBV7-3, the J call TRBJ2-1, with 9 bases aligning to TRBD2. The trim removed 4 bases at V and 4 bases at J, leaving 8 bases unmatched. Germline CDR1 and CDR2: SGHTA and FQGTGA. This CDR3 is 16 amino acids long. CDR3 protein: CASSWGAGGGYNEQFF. CDR3 bases: TGTGCCAGCAGCTGGGGAGCGGGAGGAGGGTACAATGAGCAGTTCTTC.

This clone was picked up a small number of times. The chain combines TRBV5-1 with TRBJ2-2, with D possibly TRBD2 on 6 matching bases. The germline V gene encodes CDR1 SGHRS and CDR2 YFSETQ. This CDR3 contains 14 residues. V was cut by 4 bases and J by 4 bases, with 11 bases left in between. CDR3 sequence reads: CASSQGLSTGELFF. The CDR3, as DNA: TGCGCCAGCAGCCAGGGACTCAGCACCGGGGAGCTGTTTTTT.

The chain carries TRBV5-4 and TRBJ1-1; 7 bases match TRBD1. Germline CDR1 reads SGHNT; CDR2 reads YYREEE (reference sequence). The CDR3 sequence is 15 residues long. V lost 4 bases, J lost 1 base, and 7 bases stayed unmatched. CDR3: CASSLQQGSNTEAFF. Written as DNA, the CDR3 is TGTGCCAGCAGCCTGCAACAGGGGTCGAACACTGAAGCTTTCTTT.

The chain couples TRBV4-1 to TRBJ2-7; TRBD2 is a possible D gene (5 bases). Germline CDR1 MGHRA, CDR2 YSYEKL. The CDR3 has 15 residues. V gave up 2 bases and J gave up 2 bases, with 13 bases separating them. CDR3 amino acids: CASSQRRTSTYEQYF. The CDR3 DNA sequence: TGCGCCAGCAGCCAAAGGAGGACTTCCACCTACGAGCAGTACTTC.

The chain carries TRBV6-5 and TRBJ2-7; D call uncertain. The CDR3 loop spans 15 amino acids. From germline, CDR1 is MNHEY and CDR2 SVGAGI. The V gene lost 4 bases and the J gene lost 3 bases, with 16 bases spanning the gap. For the CDR3, the DNA is TGTGCCAGCAGTTTCTTCCTAGGATTCCGCTACGAGCAGTACTTC. This sequence encodes CASSFFLGFRYEQYF.

With regard to this clone: Within the sample, other DNA sequences also encode this same CDR3. V is TRBV5-6 and J is TRBJ2-5, with a tentative D call TRBD1 (5 bases). Trimming shortened V by 0 bases and J by 0 bases, and 6 bases separated the two germline ends. The CDR3 covers 14 residues. Looked up from germline, CDR1 is SGHDT and CDR2 is YYEEEE. CDR3 bases: TGTGCCAGCAGCTTGGACAGGTACCAAGAGACCCAGTACTTC. It encodes CASSLDRYQETQYF.

V is TRBV9 and J is TRBJ2-3; D unclear. The V gene lost 4 bases and the J gene lost 6 bases, with 12 bases spanning the gap. Germline V gives CDR1 SGDLS, CDR2 YYNGEE. There are 13 residues in the CDR3. Here the CDR3 DNA reads TGTGCCAGCAGCCCACCACTTTCGGATACGCAGTATTTT. This sequence encodes CASSPPLSDTQYF.